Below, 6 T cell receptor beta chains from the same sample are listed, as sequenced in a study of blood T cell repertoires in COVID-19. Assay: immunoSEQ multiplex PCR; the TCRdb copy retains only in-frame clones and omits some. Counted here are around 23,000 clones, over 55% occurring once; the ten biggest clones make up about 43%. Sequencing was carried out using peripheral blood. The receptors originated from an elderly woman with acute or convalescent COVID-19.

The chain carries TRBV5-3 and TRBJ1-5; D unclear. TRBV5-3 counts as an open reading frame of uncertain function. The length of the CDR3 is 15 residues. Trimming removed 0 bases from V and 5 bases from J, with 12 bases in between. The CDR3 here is CARSLVGGRYQPQHF. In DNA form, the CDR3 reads TGTGCCAGAAGCTTGGTAGGCGGCCGCTATCAGCCCCAGCATTTT.

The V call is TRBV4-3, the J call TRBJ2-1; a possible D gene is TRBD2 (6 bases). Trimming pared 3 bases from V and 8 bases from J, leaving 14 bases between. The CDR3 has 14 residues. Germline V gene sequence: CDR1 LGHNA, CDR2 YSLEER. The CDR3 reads CASSQRGTADEQFF. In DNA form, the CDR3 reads TGCGCCAGCAGCCAGCGAGGGACTGCCGATGAGCAGTTCTTC.

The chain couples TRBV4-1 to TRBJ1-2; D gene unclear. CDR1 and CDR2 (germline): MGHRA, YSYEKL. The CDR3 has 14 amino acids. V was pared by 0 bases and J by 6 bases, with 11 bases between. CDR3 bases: TGCGCCAGCAGCCAAGATGCCAGGCAGGATGGCTACACCTTC. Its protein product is CASSQDARQDGYTF.

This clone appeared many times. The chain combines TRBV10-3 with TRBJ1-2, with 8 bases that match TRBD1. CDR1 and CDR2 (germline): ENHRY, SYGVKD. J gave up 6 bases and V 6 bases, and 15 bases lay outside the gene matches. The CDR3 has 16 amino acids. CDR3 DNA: TGTGCCATCAGATCCGGACAGGGCTCCGCAGAGGATGGCTACACCTTC. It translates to CAIRSGQGSAEDGYTF.

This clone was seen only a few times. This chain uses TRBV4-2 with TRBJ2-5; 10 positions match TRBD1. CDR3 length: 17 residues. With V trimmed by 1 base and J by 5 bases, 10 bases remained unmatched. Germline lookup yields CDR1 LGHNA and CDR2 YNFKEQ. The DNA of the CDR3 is TGTGCCAGCAGCCAAGTTTCGGGACAGGGGCGAAGTGAGACCCAGTACTTC. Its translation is CASSQVSGQGRSETQYF.

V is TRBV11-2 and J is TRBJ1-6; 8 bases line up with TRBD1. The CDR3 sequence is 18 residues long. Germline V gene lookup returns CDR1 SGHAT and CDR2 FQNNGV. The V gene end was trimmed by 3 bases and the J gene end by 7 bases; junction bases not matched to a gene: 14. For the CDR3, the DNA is TGTGCCAGCAGCTTTAGCTGGGTGGGGGGACAGGAAAATTCACCCCTCCACTTT. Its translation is CASSFSWVGGQENSPLHF. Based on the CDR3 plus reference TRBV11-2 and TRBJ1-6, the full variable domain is EAGVAQSPRYKIIEKRQSVAFWCNPISGHATLYWYQQILGQGPKLLIQFQNNGVVDDSQLPKDRFSAERLKGVDSTLKIQPAKLEDSAVYLCASSFSWVGGQENSPLHFGNGTRLTVT.